This T cell receptor beta chain stems from a study of shared clonotypes between healthy human individuals. Study at large: Researchers assigned three CD4 naive, three CD4 memory, two CD8 naive and one CD8 memory plate to each donor.

V was pared by 7 bases and J by 0 bases, with 9 bases between. The CDR3 has 13 residues. The germline gives CDR1 MNHNS, CDR2 SASEGT. Data came from immunoSEQ multiplex PCR; TCRdb stores just in-frame clones and leaves some out. This table has 330,000 or so clones, about 70% appearing once. The sample taken for sequencing was memory CD4+ T cells sorted from blood. As to subset: CD45RA-negative fraction. This clonotype was sampled from a man between 25 and 39 years old in good health. The chain links TRBV6-1 to TRBJ2-5; D remains unclear. The CDR3 bases are TGTGCCAGCACTTACAGCGACCAAGAGACCCAGTACTTC. Its translation: CASTYSDQETQYF.